One sample yielded the 11 T cell receptor beta chains listed below, sequenced in a study of regulatory T cells in long-lasting Graves disease. Described time point: newly diagnosed GD, antithyroid drugs for less than 3 months. After RNA was extracted from PBMCs, the TCR library was made from it. Construction of TCR beta libraries relied on iRepertoire HTBI primers and on Arm-PCR targeting CDR3 regions. TCRdb reanalysed the multiplex PCR reads using MiXCR and keeps one entry per CDR3 protein. The sample holds a few hundred thousand distinct CDR3 sequences, around 17% seen once. These data were likewise used in another study, on T cells in Graves' hyperthyroidism and ophthalmopathy.

The sample consisted of peripheral blood mononuclear cells (PBMCs), taken at new diagnosis, from a patient treated with antithyroid drugs. Source of these receptors: a woman aged 18-29 years with Graves disease.

CDR3 loop: CASRETGGGEKLFF. CDR3 nucleotides: TGTGCCAGCAGGGAAACAGGGGGCGGTGAAAAACTGTTTTTT. The V and J genes are TRBV6-1 and TRBJ1-4; 9 bases map to TRBD1. Germline V CDR1 and CDR2: MNHNS, SASEGT. CDR3 size: 14 residues. Trimming at V came to 6 bases and at J to 7 bases, leaving 6 bases not matched to a gene.

The sample holds many counts of this clonotype. The CDR3 coding sequence is TGTGCCAGCAGCGTTTGGGACACCAGTCTTACTGAAGCTTTCTTT. It translates to CASSVWDTSLTEAFF. The chain couples TRBV9 to TRBJ1-1, with TRBD1 as a possible D gene (6 bases). Trimming shortened V by 2 bases and J by 5 bases, and 16 bases separated the two germline ends. The V gene's germline CDR1 is SGDLS and CDR2 YYNGEE. This CDR3 is 15 amino acids long.

This clonotype was detected many times. The chain employs TRBV6-1 and TRBJ2-3, with TRBD1 matching 11 bases. The germline V gene encodes CDR1 MNHNS and CDR2 SASEGT. Unmatched junction bases numbered 2, after V lost 4 bases and J lost 5 bases. The CDR3 is 14 residues long. The CDR3 nucleotides are TGTGCCAGCAGTGTTGGGACAGGGGGAGATACGCAGTATTTT. This codes for CASSVGTGGDTQYF.

This clonotype was recorded a few times. This chain uses TRBV19 with TRBJ2-5, with D uncertain. Germline CDR1 reads LNHDA; CDR2 reads SQIVND (reference sequence). Trimming cost V 3 bases and J 2 bases, with 7 bases left between them. This CDR3 region has 13 residues. The DNA of the CDR3 is TGTGCCAGTAGTATCGGCCGGCAAGAGACCCAGTACTTC. It codes for CASSIGRQETQYF.

This clonotype was detected only a few times. The rearrangement links TRBV29-1 to TRBJ2-1; D unresolved. Germline V gene sequence: CDR1 SQVTM, CDR2 ANQGSEA. Trimming removed 5 bases at V and 4 bases at J, with 6 bases between. This CDR3 is built from 11 residues. CDR3 amino acids: CSVQFYNEQFF. In DNA, the CDR3 is TGCAGCGTTCAGTTTTACAATGAGCAGTTCTTC.

The table lists this clonotype with a few counts. V and J are TRBV5-1 and TRBJ2-1, with D perhaps matching TRBD1 (5 bases). V was trimmed by 5 bases and J by 0 bases, leaving 15 bases between them. The CDR3 has 16 residues. CDR1 is SGHRS and CDR2 is YFSETQ in the germline V gene. CDR3 sequence (DNA): TGCGCCAGCAGACCCGGACACCTACGCTCCTACAATGAGCAGTTCTTC. Translated: CASRPGHLRSYNEQFF. Looking up the rest from reference TRBV5-1 and TRBJ2-1 gives the full variable domain: KAGVTQTPRYLIKTRGQQVTLSCSPISGHRSVSWYQQTPGQGLQFLFEYFSETQRNKGNFPGRFSGRQFSNSRSEMNVSTLELGDSALYLCASRPGHLRSYNEQFFGPGTRLTVL.

This clonotype was seen more than once but under ten times. This rearrangement joins TRBV28 to TRBJ2-2; 8 bases are shared with TRBD2. Germline V gene lookup returns CDR1 MDHEN and CDR2 SYDVKM. V was pared by 5 bases and J by 7 bases, with 6 bases of the junction left unmatched. This CDR3 is 14 amino acids long. CDR3 amino acids: CASSQREQIGELFF. CDR3 DNA: TGTGCCAGCAGTCAGCGGGAGCAGATCGGGGAGCTGTTTTTT. Full variable domain (rest looked up from reference TRBV28 and TRBJ2-2): DVKVTQSSRYLVKRTGEKVFLECVQDMDHENMFWYRQDPGLGLRLIYFSYDVKMKEKGDIPEGYSVSREKKERFSLILESASTNQTSMYLCASSQREQIGELFFGEGSRLTVL.

This clonotype was observed a few times. The chain combines TRBV20-1 with TRBJ2-2; TRBD1 aligns across 9 bases. The CDR3 contains 15 residues. V shed 6 bases, J shed 4 bases, and the junction held 9 bases outside the gene matches. CDR1 and CDR2 from the germline V gene are DFQATT and SNEGSKA (reference sequence). This CDR3 is CSAWIGTGTTGELFF. The CDR3 DNA follows: TGCAGTGCCTGGATAGGGACAGGGACCACCGGGGAGCTGTTTTTT.

As regards this clonotype: A clone one base away is much larger, so this may be a read error. The chain recombines TRBV28 with TRBJ2-3, with D unresolved. This CDR3 is 11 amino acids long. The germline V gene encodes CDR1 MDHEN and CDR2 SYDVKM. V was shortened by 7 bases and J by 4 bases, with 6 bases between the two germline ends. CDR3 residues: CASTGADTQYF. CDR3 in DNA: TGTGCCAGCACTGGGGCAGATACGCAGTATTTT.

This clonotype was counted between two and nine times. The chain uses TRBV15 and TRBJ2-7; TRBD2 aligns across 7 bases. From germline, CDR1 is LNHNV and CDR2 YYDKDF (reference sequence). The ends lost 5 bases at V and 4 bases at J; junction bases unmatched: 5. CDR3 length: 13 residues. CDR3 coding DNA: TGTGCCACCAGCTCCCGGCGGGGGTACGAGCAGTACTTC. Translated: CATSSRRGYEQYF.

This clonotype was counted many times. This sequence joins TRBV20-1 and TRBJ2-1, with 8 bases matching TRBD2. Per germline, CDR1 DFQATT and CDR2 SNEGSKA (reference sequence). V lost 3 bases to trimming and J lost 3 bases; unmatched junction nucleotides: 10. The CDR3 runs 16 residues. CDR3 in amino acids: CSARTNPGLDYNEQFF. DNA for the CDR3: TGCAGTGCTAGGACTAACCCGGGACTAGACTACAATGAGCAGTTCTTC.